Only a few counts were recorded for the clone carrying this TCR beta chain. Its matching antigen is unknown. The data belong to a study of cytomegalovirus exposure and HLA in healthy donors. Donors showed nominal health when sampled, although they likely had unrecorded immune exposures. Study-level findings and limits: Per a prior analysis, the majority of TCR beta V segments were productive roughly 87% or roughly 30% of the time. Among TCR beta chains of equal frequency, HLA-associated ones were more clonally expanded in a later analysis. Among TCR beta chains, those listed as cytomegalovirus-associated numbered over 150.

PCR involved 60 Vbeta and 13 Jbeta primers. TCRdb's copy holds only in-frame clones and misses some; the assay was immunoSEQ multiplex PCR. The table includes some 150,000 clones, about 75% detected once. What was sequenced was PBMCs. The receptor was derived from a man aged 25-40 years in good health and CMV-seronegative.

The CDR3 reads CASSPTGASSPLHF. CDR3 sequence (DNA): TGTGCCAGCTCACCAACAGGGGCCTCATCACCCCTCCACTTT. This chain joins TRBV18 and TRBJ1-6, with 7 positions matching TRBD1. Losses at the gene ends were 2 bases for V and 10 bases for J; bases not matched to a gene: 5. In germline, CDR1 is KGHSH, CDR2 LQKENI. CDR3 size: 14 residues.